This T cell receptor (beta chain) is from a study of cytomegalovirus exposure and HLA in healthy donors. Study-wide points: Listed as cytomegalovirus-associated were 164 TCR beta chains. In a later analysis, V- and J-gene trimming of beta chains associated with a DCLRE1C missense variant, replicated independently.

As concerns this clone: Its antigen is as yet unknown.

The PCR made use of 60 Vbeta and 13 Jbeta primers. Assay: immunoSEQ multiplex PCR; the TCRdb copy retains only in-frame clones and omits some. The table records some 200,000 clones, about four fifths of them present only once. The sample comprised PBMCs. This receptor was obtained from a girl between 5 and 17 years old in good health and CMV-seropositive.

As DNA, the CDR3 is TGTGCTAGTGGTTTGGATACAGGGGGAGTCAATCAGCCCCAGCATTTT. This sequence encodes CASGLDTGGVNQPQHF. The rearrangement joins TRBV12-5 to TRBJ1-5, with 8 nucleotides matching TRBD1. CDR1 is LGHNT, CDR2 FRNRAP, per germline. V lost 1 base and J lost 3; bases outside the gene matches: 5. This CDR3 is 16 amino acids long. Full variable domain (remainder filled in from reference TRBV12-5 and TRBJ1-5): DARVTQTPRHKVTEMGQEVTMRCQPILGHNTVFWYRQTMMQGLELLAYFRNRAPLDDSGMPKDRFSAEMPDATLATLKIQPSEPRDSAVYFCASGLDTGGVNQPQHFGDGTRLSIL.